The text below deals with one T cell receptor (beta chain). This clonotype was found many times. Its specific antigen is unknown. One base away there is no much larger clone; base qualities are not given. The sample comes from a study of T-cell memory formation after mild COVID-19 (dated by TCRdb to the early 2020s). With regard to the full study: TCR sequence clusters from the two donors were found to be largely donor specific. Two young, previously healthy adult volunteers made up the cohort, one male and one female. T-cell clones expanding and contracting after mild COVID-19 in a couple of donors were tracked by longitudinal TCRalpha and TCRbeta repertoire sequencing.

Ficoll-Paque density gradient centrifugation was the method used to isolate PBMCs. Paper-wide results and their limitations: SARS-CoV-2 specificity was not confirmed for the second-wave clones peaking on day 37. Contracting CD4+ clones were located mainly in the CM and EM memory subsets, whereas CD8+ clones were found to be enriched in EMRA. Some responding clones were found in pre-infection memory, which suggests that pre-existing cross-reactive memory T cells took part in the SARS-CoV-2 response. Clones contracting from day 15 to 85 had balanced CD4/CD8 phenotypes, while a second wave expanding from day 15 to 37 was biased towards CD4+. Only a couple of mild cases were covered by the study, and larger cohorts that include severe cases with pre-infection samples were considered necessary.

The germline V gene provides CDR1 LGHNA and CDR2 YNFKEQ. V and J are trimmed by 1 base and 1 base, and the gene matches miss 11 bases of the junction. CDR3 length: 18 amino acids, cysteine to phenylalanine. Left in the record is the CDR3 DNA by itself, 54 bases read in frame from the first base. Data came from an Illumina NovaSeq 6000. TCRalpha and TCRbeta cDNA libraries were built by 5'RACE with constant-segment primers, adding sample barcodes and unique molecular identifiers. Trizol reagent was used to extract RNA from every sample. The libraries were amplified in two PCR steps, and the second step added a second sample barcode and Illumina TruSeq adapters. Libraries were sequenced on an Illumina NovaSeq with 2 x 150 bp paired-end reads. The paper's data handling went like this. Reads were demultiplexed and collapsed into UMI-guided consensus sequences with migec v1.2.7. Using mixcr v2.1.11, UMI consensuses were aligned to TRA and TRB V and J templates and then assembled into clonotypes. A clonotype was counted as expanded or contracted only when both edgeR and NoisET called the clonotype significant, with the noise models trained on biological replicates. For edgeR calls, the thresholds were a false discovery rate-adjusted p below 0.01 and a log2 fold-change of 1. As an exploratory analysis of dynamics, PCA with hierarchical clustering was applied to max-normalized trajectories of the 1000 most abundant clonotypes. The CD4 or CD8 phenotype of responding clones was assigned using the separately sequenced CD4+ and CD8+ repertoires. TCRdb trimmed public reads at Q25 via fastp, called clones via MiXCR and kept in-frame beta chains. Each entry is one CDR3 protein sequence, shown with its most common DNA and genes. These V and J calls rely on TCRdb rather than the paper's analysis. Present in this sample are 380,000 or so distinct CDR3 sequences, approximately 15% of which were seen just once. The ten most abundant clones make up 22% of the sample.

The rearrangement combines TRBV4-2 with TRBJ2-3, and TRBD2 aligns with 7 junction nucleotides. Sequenced input: PBMCs or a T cell subset sorted from them (not recorded which). The sequence derives from a man between 18 and 29 years old who had mild COVID-19 (a few samples of this study predate the infection). The sample titles of this study are shuffled in the database, so cell type and time point are left out; the donor was told from shared clones. The DNA sequence follows: TGTGCCAGCAGCCAAGCCCTCGGTGGGGGGAGGGGCACAGATACGCAGTATTTT. The translation is CASSQALGGGRGTDTQYF.